One T cell receptor beta chain is described in this entry. In its sample, this clone was seen a few times. The target of this receptor is not known. Per-base quality was not reported, and no clone a single base away is much larger than it. The CDR3, from cysteine to phenylalanine, totals 14 residues. Left in the record is the CDR3 DNA by itself, 42 bases read in frame from the first base. Per the germline V gene (reference sequence), SGHKS is the CDR1 and YYEKEE is the CDR2. V sheds 0 bases and J sheds 9 bases, leaving 16 bases between their ends. The sample is drawn from a study of cytomegalovirus exposure and HLA in healthy donors (dated by TCRdb to 2017 to 2019). Turning to the overall study: According to an earlier analysis of 587 of the donors, about 179 million T cells yielded some 110 million unique TCR beta sequences and roughly 280 Gb of sequence data. Typing coverage differed by locus: A, B, C, DRB1 and DQB1 were typed in about 629-630 donors, DQA1 in about 550, DPA1 in around 610, and DPB1 in around 440. Along with the roughly 700-subject first cohort, a separate validation cohort of more than 90 different subjects was used. Donor age, sex, ethnicity and CMV serostatus were compiled together with the repertoire data. A later genetic analysis took genome-wide SNP genotypes for about 65% of the 666 donors and used that subset as a discovery cohort. An earlier analysis of some 500 of the donors used high-throughput TCR beta sequencing to judge whether each TCR beta V gene segment behaved as functional or pseudogenic. Among around 400 genotyped donors of the cohort, an average of around 250,000 unique TCR beta nucleotide sequences was sequenced per donor, of which 15% to 20% were non-productive. All discovery cohort repertoires had been generated on a single sequencing platform. A handful of DR-DQ haplotypes were handled as single units for association and clustering because linkage in the cohort was strong. The study aimed to test whether signatures of past pathogen exposure could be identified by cataloging public T cell receptors. The T cell repertoires of several hundred subjects were profiled by immunosequencing and related to cytomegalovirus serostatus. Approximately 300 gigabases of sequencing data and 70 million to 100 million unique TCR sequences made up an early release that covered approximately 620 HLA-typed donors. The genetic ancestry cluster associated with self-reported Caucasian donors included around 76% of the roughly 400 genotyped donors. In a later analysis, previously published TCR beta repertoires from roughly 710 donors were re-analyzed and high-resolution HLA genotyping was added so that TCR occurrence patterns could be studied. High-throughput TCR immunosequencing, statistical association of individual TCRs with disease status, and machine learning were combined to predict cytomegalovirus infection status. The later analysis used no new phenotypic data to find candidate immune exposures, relying instead on TCR beta sequences and their occurrence across donors. Both class I and class II loci were covered by HLA typing, at four-digit resolution. Summary of the overall study and its limitations: Several of the top co-occurrence clusters appeared to be linked to parvovirus B19, influenza, CMV and Epstein-Barr virus, according to a later analysis. Because some donors lacked HLA typing at each locus, the association tests relied only on the typed subset. When HLA alleles, especially DR and DQ, strongly co-occurred, TCR associations were difficult to assign to individual alleles. At a false discovery rate of 0.05, a later analysis linked 15,000 to 20,000 TCR beta sequences to specific HLA alleles. A further reported finding was that TCR beta sequences accurately predicted the HLA-A and HLA-B alleles for most subjects in the first cohort. According to the authors, the approach could potentially be generalized to other disease states and immunological phenotypes. The earlier analysis of fewer than 750 of the donors excluded approximately 17 rarely observed V segments, including chromosome 9 orphons, because counts were too low. Most CMV-associated TCR beta chains appeared to be HLA-restricted in a later analysis, and the HLA associations seemed to be driven largely by CMV exposure. V-gene and J-gene trimming of TCR beta chains was associated with a missense DCLRE1C variant in a later genetic analysis, and the association was replicated in an independent cohort. Broadly in line with IMGT annotations, most TCR beta V segments showed up in productive rearrangements about 87% or about 30% of the time in an earlier analysis of approximately 640 of the donors. A later analysis found that HLA-associated TCR beta chains were more clonally expanded and had lower generation probabilities than equally common non-associated chains. A total of roughly 160 TCR beta chains were listed by the study as associated with cytomegalovirus. Some IMGT-functional V segments, including TRBV6-2 and TRBV6-3, could not be told apart with the 87-base-pair reads, so those segments were excluded. Linkage disequilibrium might explain the correlated functional status among segregating V segments, but an unknown experimental factor could not be ruled out. Only TCR beta chains were sequenced in this cohort, and the absence of alpha or paired-chain data limited detectable features. A cluster of highly shared sequence variants was judged likely to represent a technical artifact of the sequencing pipeline. Sequencing depth was assumed to be roughly uniform across donors in the presence/absence analyses, though that assumption may not hold. According to a later genetic analysis, donors in an Asian-associated ancestry cluster had fewer N-insertions in productive TCRs than the approximately 630-donor mean. A few of the identified cytomegalovirus-associated TCR beta chains were confirmed in vitro to be specific for cytomegalovirus antigens. In a later analysis, the rate of TCR association differed among HLA loci, with DRB1 alleles having the most associated TCRs and HLA-C alleles having the fewest. CMV serostatus was the only immune exposure information available for the cohort. In both the original and validation cohorts, the classifier was reported to diagnose cytomegalovirus status with high specificity and sensitivity. Across donors, most TCR sequences were observed very rarely, whereas some public TCRs were present in many individuals.

In total, roughly 670 healthy bone marrow donors made up the cohort. All cohort members were sampled while nominally healthy, although unrecorded immune exposures were likely present. The donor was CMV seronegative and belonged to the group of 380 or so seronegative cohort members. A peripheral blood sample was provided by each donor, and peripheral blood mononuclear cells were used for TCR beta sequencing. The Qiagen DNeasy Blood Extraction Kit was used to extract genomic DNA from the blood cell samples. Library prep was done by the immunoSEQ multiplex PCR assay. The multiplex PCR relied on a mix of 60 forward primers for TCR Vbeta segments and 13 reverse primers for TCR Jbeta segments. A multiplex PCR assay on genomic DNA amplified the CDR3 region of rearranged TCR beta genes. Amplified TCR beta libraries were sequenced as 87-base-pair reads on the Illumina HiSeq System. The paper's data handling went like this. A later analysis tallied 75 million to 95 million unique TCR beta chains across the approximately 670 repertoires, and some 10 million of those chains were shared by two or more donors. A nearest-neighbor algorithm error-corrected the raw reads and collapsed the reads into unique sequences, merging closely related sequences to remove PCR and sequencing errors. CDR3 sequences were aligned to IMGT reference sequences to assign V, D and J gene segments. For a sequence to be retained, a match of at least six nucleotides to both a V gene segment and a J gene segment was required. A rearrangement counted as productive if the CDR3 had no stop codons and remained in frame with V and J, and every other rearrangement counted as non-productive. Following IMGT convention, CDR3 was defined as the stretch from the second conserved V-encoded cysteine to the conserved J-encoded phenylalanine. Sequences without an unambiguous match to a single V gene segment were excluded from the earlier analysis of about 640 of the donors. In an earlier analysis of some 590 of the donors, a V segment was called functional when productive rearrangements were above 56.7%, and segregating when the standard deviation between donors exceeded 5%. A statistical classification framework was developed to diagnose cytomegalovirus status using the catalog of TCR beta chain sequences. A later analysis assigned V and J genes by comparing TCR nucleotide sequences with IMGT/GENE-DB human TR gene sequences. In a later analysis, CDR3 sequences and most-parsimonious VDJ recombination scenarios were assigned using the TCRdist pipeline. In a later analysis, each TCR beta chain was defined by its CDR3 amino acid sequence together with its V-gene family, and reads without a unique V-gene family were excluded. A later analysis removed over 500 highly shared, low-generation-probability nucleotide sequences to deal with suspected cross-contamination and a sequencing artifact. In a later analysis, a clonal expansion index for each public chain was calculated from normalized within-repertoire ranks of inferred template counts. A later analysis computed generation probabilities with a VDJ recombination model fitted to out-of-frame rearrangements, and checked the results against IGoR. In a later analysis, TCR-TCR, TCR-HLA and TCR-CMV co-occurrence was scored with hypergeometric tests, and a repertoire-size bias correction was applied to TCR pairs. False discovery rates were estimated in a later analysis by permuting HLA or CMV assignments 20 times. In a later analysis, co-occurring TCRs were grouped with DBSCAN, and TCRdist sequence similarity was added when clustering was performed within HLA-allele-positive subsets. Repertoires with fewer than 30,000 or more than 120,000 public chains, plus five repertoires with anomalous nucleotide sharing, were excluded from co-occurrence clustering. TCRdb retrieved this table from immuneACCESS and kept in-frame rearrangements only. Not all clones are present; in checked studies, unresolved V genes account for under half, and no reason is known for the remainder. Clone size and the V and J calls come from that table; the DNA yielded D and trimming. The sample table shows approximately 74,000 clones, and roughly 73% are seen once. The ten largest clones take up approximately 9.8% of the sample.

The rearrangement joined TRBV5-5 to TRBJ2-7; the D gene lacks a confident call. The TCR sequence derives from a man between 40 and 49 years old in good health and CMV-seronegative. Sample: PBMCs. This receptor has the CDR3 CASSLEAQPHGQYF. The nucleotide sequence is given as TGTGCCAGCAGCTTGGAAGCGCAGCCACACGGGCAGTACTTC. Extended through the reference TRBV5-5 and TRBJ2-7 proteins, this CDR3 yields the full variable domain: DAGVTQSPTHLIKTRGQQVTLRCSPISGHKSVSWYQQVLGQGPQFIFQYYEKEERGRGNFPDRFSARQFPNYSSELNVNALLLGDSALYLCASSLEAQPHGQYFGPGTRLTVT.